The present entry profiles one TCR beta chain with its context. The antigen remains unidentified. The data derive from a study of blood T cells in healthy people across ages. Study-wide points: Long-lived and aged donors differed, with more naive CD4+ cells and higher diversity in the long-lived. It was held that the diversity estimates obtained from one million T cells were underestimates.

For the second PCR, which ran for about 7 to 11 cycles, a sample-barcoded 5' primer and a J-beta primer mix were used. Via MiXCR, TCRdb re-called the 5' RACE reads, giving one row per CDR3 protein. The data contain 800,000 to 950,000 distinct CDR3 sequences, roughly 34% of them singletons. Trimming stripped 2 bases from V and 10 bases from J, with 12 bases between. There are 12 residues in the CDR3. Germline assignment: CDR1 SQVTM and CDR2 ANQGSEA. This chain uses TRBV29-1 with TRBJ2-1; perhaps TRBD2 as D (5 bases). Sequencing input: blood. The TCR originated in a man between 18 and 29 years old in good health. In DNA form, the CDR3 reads TGCAGCGTTGAATTGAGGGCCACAGAGCAGTTCTTC. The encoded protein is CSVELRATEQFF.